This T cell receptor beta chain was captured in a study of T cell repertoires in cytomegalovirus infection. Study information: Both a matching HLA type and CMV infection were indicated by public TCR beta signatures.

Trimming shortened V by 8 bases and J by 7 bases, and 15 bases separated the two germline ends. The CDR3 has 13 amino acids. Germline V gene data show CDR1 as SNHLY and CDR2 as FYNNEI. TCRdb called the reads again in MiXCR, with one record for every CDR3 protein. The sample has more than 200,000 distinct CDR3 sequences, 8% to 9.5% seen once. The specimen sequenced was PBMCs. This sequence originates from a human donor in good health (CMV status not recorded). Some clones in this sample may be carry-over from other donors' samples. The chain is built from TRBV2 and TRBJ2-1; D perhaps matches TRBD1 (5 bases). The CDR3 coding sequence is TGTGCCAGCTCCTCCTGGGGCGAAAATGAGCAGTTCTTC. Encoded protein: CASSSWGENEQFF.